The 15 T cell receptor beta chains below all came from one sample that was sequenced in a study of monozygotic twins with inflammatory bowel disease. One entry per CDR3 protein, without DNA, is what TCRdb gives after re-calling the 5' RACE reads. The sample table sets out 300,000 to 400,000 distinct CDR3 sequences. Material for sequencing was blood. The receptors were sampled from a human donor with ulcerative colitis or Crohn's disease, or a healthy co-twin of an affected twin (not recorded which).

V and J are TRBV7-9 and TRBJ1-5. This CDR3 is built from 15 residues. The germline V gene encodes CDR1 SEHNR and CDR2 FQNEAQ (reference sequence). The CDR3 here is CAITVGGIGNQPQHF.

The chain uses TRBV29-1 and TRBJ1-1; no DNA is available, so the TRBD1 call from TCRdb remains unchecked. The CDR3 consists of 12 residues. CDR1 and CDR2 from the germline V gene are SQVTM and ANQGSEA. CDR3 in amino acids: CSMIQGYTEAFF.

This sequence joins TRBV24-1 and TRBJ2-6; TCRdb's D call, TRBD1, is unchecked because there is no DNA. Germline assignment: CDR1 KGHDR and CDR2 SFDVKD. CDR3 size: 16 residues. CDR3 protein: CATSRTGVAGANVLTF.

The chain has TRBV6-6 and TRBJ2-1. The CDR3 totals 12 residues. CDR1 and CDR2 from the germline V gene are MNHNY and SVGAGI (reference sequence). The CDR3 protein is CASSYSDNEQFF.

This chain uses TRBV12-3 or TRBV12-4 with TRBJ1-4; TCRdb's D gene call, TRBD1, goes unchecked for lack of DNA. The CDR3 consists of 14 residues. The CDR3 sequence is CASTPGTDNEKLFF.

The rearrangement links TRBV19 to TRBJ1-2; TCRdb outputs TRBD1, but without DNA this stays unchecked. The CDR3 is made up of 12 amino acids. Germline V gives CDR1 LNHDA, CDR2 SQIVND (reference sequence). The CDR3 region is CASKGGFYGYTF.

The chain recombines TRBV5-1 with TRBJ2-7; no DNA is available, so the TRBD1 call from TCRdb remains unchecked. CDR3 length equals 15 residues. Germline V gives CDR1 SGHRS, CDR2 YFSETQ. This chain's CDR3 is CASSLAPGPNYEQHF.

The chain has TRBV16 and TRBJ2-7; no DNA is available, so the TRBD2 call from TCRdb remains unchecked. The CDR3 spans 14 residues. The germline V gene has CDR1 KGHSY and CDR2 FQNENV. This chain's CDR3 is CASTHLAGEGEQYF.

This sequence joins TRBV11-2 and TRBJ2-3; TCRdb calls TRBD1, which cannot be checked without DNA. CDR3 length: 14 residues. The germline V gene encodes CDR1 SGHAT and CDR2 FQNNGV. The CDR3 loop reads CASSLTGARDTQYF. Supplemented by reference TRBV11-2 and TRBJ2-3, the full variable domain reads EAGVAQSPRYKIIEKRQSVAFWCNPISGHATLYWYQQILGQGPKLLIQFQNNGVVDDSQLPKDRFSAERLKGVDSTLKIQPAKLEDSAVYLCASSLTGARDTQYFGPGTRLTVL.

The chain recombines TRBV28 with TRBJ2-7; there is no DNA to check the TCRdb D call of TRBD2. Germline loops: CDR1 MDHEN, CDR2 SYDVKM. The CDR3 contains 19 residues. The CDR3 protein is CASSLSVPPSGALHNEQYF.

The V gene is TRBV20-1, the J gene TRBJ1-1; no DNA is available, so the TRBD1 call from TCRdb remains unchecked. The CDR3 runs to 15 residues. The germline V gene has CDR1 DFQATT and CDR2 SNEGSKA (reference sequence). Here the CDR3 reads CSARDLGGARTEAFF.

The chain carries TRBV7-9 and TRBJ1-1. Germline CDR1 is SEHNR and CDR2 is FQNEAQ (reference sequence). The CDR3 has 15 amino acids. The CDR3: CASRTSDLVGTEAFF.

This rearrangement joins TRBV6-5 to TRBJ1-2; checking the TCRdb D call of TRBD1 is not possible without DNA. The CDR3 is 13 amino acids. Germline V gives CDR1 MNHEY, CDR2 SVGAGI. The CDR3 loop reads CASSWDRVDGYTF.

The gene calls are TRBV15 and TRBJ2-1. This CDR3 comprises 14 residues. Germline values: CDR1 LNHNV, CDR2 YYDKDF (reference sequence). CDR3 region: CATRIGSSYNEQFF. The whole variable domain, filled in from reference TRBV15 and TRBJ2-1, reads DAMVIQNPRYQVTQFGKPVTLSCSQTLNHNVMYWYQQKSSQAPKLLFHYYDKDFNNEADTPDNFQSRRPNTSFCFLDIRSPGLGDTAMYLCATRIGSSYNEQFFGPGTRLTVL.

This sequence joins TRBV5-1 and TRBJ2-5. The CDR3 length is 13 residues. The germline gives CDR1 SGHRS, CDR2 YFSETQ. The CDR3: CASSLFGEETQYF.